This T cell receptor beta chain was sequenced during a study of OX40 agonist ivuxolimab in advanced cancers. Trimming removed 1 base at V and 4 bases at J, with 10 bases between. CDR3 size: 15 residues. From germline, CDR1 is LNHNV and CDR2 YYDKDF (reference sequence). Autoimmune disease history or systemic immunosuppression barred patients. Peripheral blood came from all dose cohorts at three timepoints. Produced via immunoSEQ multiplex PCR; TCRdb's table is partial and in-frame only. Of some 72,000 clones listed, approximately 92% are singletons. This sample comprised CD4+ or CD8+ T cells sorted from blood, obtained in a trial of the OX40 agonist ivuxolimab. The TCR comes from an adult with an advanced solid tumor such as melanoma, head and neck, liver or kidney cancer. The V call is TRBV15, the J call TRBJ1-4; D might be TRBD1 (5 bases). As DNA, the CDR3 is TGTGCCACCAGCAGAGGAGGGGTCGATAATGAAAAACTGTTTTTT. Its protein product is CATSRGGVDNEKLFF.